The 24 T cell receptor beta chains given below trace back to one sample, sequenced in a study of blood T cell repertoires in COVID-19. The protocol was immunoSEQ multiplex PCR, while the TCRdb copy is restricted to in-frame clones and leaves out a portion. The sample has 200,000 to 250,000 clones, around 81% seen once. Sequencing was done on a sample of PBMCs or T cells enriched from blood (not recorded which). The source is a woman aged 50 to 65 with acute COVID-19.

This rearrangement joins TRBV3-1 (or the pseudogene TRBV3-2) to TRBJ2-7; 7 bases align to TRBD2. The J segment lost 3 bases and the V segment lost 3 bases, leaving 5 bases of the junction unmatched. This CDR3 comprises 14 residues. The germline V gene has CDR1 LGHDT and CDR2 YNNKEL (reference sequence). The CDR3 loop is CASSHRTGGYEQYF. The CDR3, as DNA: TGTGCCAGCAGCCATAGGACGGGGGGCTACGAGCAGTACTTC.

V and J are TRBV5-1 and TRBJ2-3, with D possibly TRBD2 on 7 matching bases. Looked up from germline, CDR1 is SGHRS and CDR2 is YFSETQ. CDR3 length: 17 amino acids. Trimming shortened V by 1 base and J by 1 base, and 16 bases separated the two germline ends. This chain's CDR3 is CASSLLGAGARTDTQYF. The DNA for the CDR3 is TGCGCCAGCAGCTTGCTCGGCGCGGGGGCCCGCACAGATACGCAGTATTTT.

The chain carries TRBV7-3 and TRBJ2-1; a weak D match, TRBD2 (5 bases). The germline V gene has CDR1 SGHTA and CDR2 FQGTGA. This CDR3 is built from 13 residues. V shed 4 bases and J shed 5 bases, with 9 bases lying between them. CDR3 in DNA: TGTGCCAGCAGCTCCCGGCGGGACAATGAGCAGTTCTTC. It translates to CASSSRRDNEQFF.

This chain joins TRBV5-8 and TRBJ2-3; no reliable D call. V was clipped by 0 bases and J by 6 bases, with 11 bases between them. CDR1 SGHTS and CDR2 YDEGEE come from the germline V gene. The CDR3 length is 14 residues. CDR3 protein: CASSLDPLGDTQYF. The CDR3 DNA sequence: TGTGCCAGCAGCTTGGACCCGCTTGGCGATACGCAGTATTTT.

In DNA form, the CDR3 reads TGTGCCAGTAGTCCGCTGACAGGGGGCGGCGGCTACACCTTC. It translates to CASSPLTGGGGYTF. The chain is built from TRBV19 and TRBJ1-2, with 10 bases lining up with TRBD1. Germline V CDR1 and CDR2: LNHDA, SQIVND (reference sequence). The CDR3 is 14 amino acids. The V segment lost 5 bases and the J segment 8 bases; nucleotides outside the gene matches: 8.

The chain combines TRBV7-9 with TRBJ2-1; D remains ambiguous. With 2 bases removed from V and 0 bases from J, the gap between germline ends came to 8 bases. In germline, CDR1 is SEHNR, CDR2 FQNEAQ (reference sequence). This CDR3 has 15 amino acids. CDR3 nucleotide sequence: TGTGCCAGCAGCTTATTCGGTAGCTCCTACAATGAGCAGTTCTTC. This translates into CASSLFGSSYNEQFF.

The V gene is TRBV3-1 (or the pseudogene TRBV3-2), the J gene TRBJ2-7; TRBD1 matches 8 bases. Per germline, CDR1 LGHDT and CDR2 YNNKEL (reference sequence). The CDR3 consists of 14 residues. The V and J ends lost 0 bases and 5 bases, in that order; junction bases with no gene match: 3. The CDR3 here is CASSQDPGGNEQYF. CDR3 DNA: TGTGCCAGCAGCCAAGACCCAGGGGGCAACGAGCAGTACTTC.

V gene TRBV6-2 or TRBV6-3 combines with J gene TRBJ2-3, with no clear D. V was trimmed by 6 bases and J by 2 bases, leaving 18 bases between them. CDR3 length equals 16 residues. Germline values: CDR1 MNHEY, CDR2 SVGEGT. CDR3 bases: TGTGCCAGCAGCCCAAGGAGACGGAAGGTCACAGATACGCAGTATTTT. Translating it yields CASSPRRRKVTDTQYF.

The chain carries TRBV27 and TRBJ2-1; D is possibly TRBD2 (5 bases). The germline CDR1 and CDR2 sequences are MNHEY and SMNVEV (reference sequence). The CDR3 is 14 amino acids. V was shortened by 6 bases and J by 0 bases, with 9 bases between the two germline ends. For the CDR3, the DNA is TGTGCCAGCAGGCGGGTTGCCTCCTACAATGAGCAGTTCTTC. Its protein product is CASRRVASYNEQFF.

The rearrangement links TRBV10-3 to TRBJ2-7; possibly TRBD1 for D (6 bases). V dropped 5 bases and J dropped 4 bases, with 15 bases sitting between them. CDR1 is ENHRY and CDR2 is SYGVKD in the germline V gene. This CDR3 is built from 14 residues. CDR3 DNA: TGTGCCATCAGTAGCCGGGACATCGGTTACGAGCAGTACTTC. It encodes CAISSRDIGYEQYF.

The V and J genes are TRBV7-2 and TRBJ2-1; 7 bases are shared with TRBD2. The germline V gene encodes CDR1 SGHTA and CDR2 FQGNSA. The length of the CDR3 is 16 residues. With V trimmed by 5 bases and J by 5 bases, 12 bases remained unmatched. The CDR3 protein is CASSLQTGGLNNEQFF. The CDR3 DNA sequence: TGTGCCAGCAGCCTTCAAACGGGGGGTCTGAACAATGAGCAGTTCTTC.

The chain links TRBV30 to TRBJ2-6; D is unclear. V dropped 1 base and J dropped 1 base, with 5 bases sitting between them. The CDR3 totals 14 residues. From germline, CDR1 is GTSNPN and CDR2 SVGIG (reference sequence). CDR3 in amino acids: CAWSGSSGANVLTF. The CDR3 region has the DNA TGTGCCTGGAGTGGGAGTTCTGGGGCCAACGTCCTGACTTTC.

This rearrangement joins TRBV9 to TRBJ2-1, with 10 bases identical to TRBD2. V shed 1 base and J 9 bases; nucleotides not matched to a gene: 10. The CDR3 is 16 residues long. CDR1 is SGDLS and CDR2 is YYNGEE in the germline V gene. The CDR3 protein is CASSVLTSGPPGEQFF. The CDR3 DNA reads as TGTGCCAGCAGCGTATTGACTAGCGGGCCTCCGGGTGAGCAGTTCTTC.

J is TRBJ2-5 and V is TRBV2; 9 nucleotides agree with TRBD2. J lost 4 bases, V lost 10 bases, and 7 bases had no gene match. The CDR3 consists of 13 residues. The germline V gene encodes CDR1 SNHLY and CDR2 FYNNEI. In DNA form, the CDR3 reads TGTGCCACCGGGACTAGCCTACGAGAGACCCAGTACTTC. This sequence encodes CATGTSLRETQYF.

The J gene is TRBJ1-4, the V gene TRBV27; 7 bases are a match to TRBD1. V shed 5 bases and J 8 bases; nucleotides not matched to a gene: 8. CDR1 is MNHEY, CDR2 SMNVEV, per germline (reference sequence). The length of the CDR3 is 14 residues. The CDR3 coding sequence is TGTGCCAGCAGTACCAGACAGGGCGGGGAAAAACTGTTTTTT. Its translation: CASSTRQGGEKLFF.

The rearrangement links TRBV3-1 (or the pseudogene TRBV3-2) to TRBJ1-3; no definite D call. This CDR3 comprises 13 residues. With 1 base removed from V and 3 bases from J, the gap between germline ends came to 4 bases. CDR1 and CDR2 (germline): LGHDT, YNNKEL (reference sequence). CDR3 in DNA: TGTGCCAGCAGCCAAGTGAGTGGAAACACCATATATTTT. Protein: CASSQVSGNTIYF.

V usage is TRBV3-1 (or the pseudogene TRBV3-2) and J usage is TRBJ1-5; 8 nucleotides align to TRBD1. The germline V gene has CDR1 LGHDT and CDR2 YNNKEL (reference sequence). V dropped 3 bases and J dropped 4; count of bases not matched to a gene: 8. CDR3 size: 16 residues. CDR3 residues: CASSQNRGISNQPQHF. The CDR3 DNA follows: TGTGCCAGCAGCCAGAACAGGGGGATATCGAATCAGCCCCAGCATTTT.

CDR3 DNA: TGTGCCAGCAGTTACTCGGGCCAGGGGGCGTTTGGCTACACCTTC. Protein product: CASSYSGQGAFGYTF. The J gene is TRBJ1-2, the V gene TRBV6-6; 8 nucleotides line up with TRBD1. Germline V lookup: CDR1 MNHNY, CDR2 SVGAGI (reference sequence). The length of the CDR3 is 15 residues. The junction had 7 bases not matched to a gene; V was cut back by 0 bases and J by 7 bases.

The rearrangement uses TRBV13 and TRBJ2-2, with 10 nucleotides matching TRBD2. CDR1 and CDR2 (germline): PRHDT, FYEKMQ (reference sequence). The CDR3 runs 16 residues. The V and J ends lost 5 bases and 5 bases, in that order; junction bases with no gene match: 8. CDR3 bases: TGTGCCAGCAGCCAAAGAGCGGGAGGGCGAACCGGGGAGCTGTTTTTT. Its protein is CASSQRAGGRTGELFF. The whole variable domain, filled in from reference TRBV13 and TRBJ2-2, reads AAGVIQSPRHLIKEKRETATLKCYPIPRHDTVYWYQQGPGQDPQFLISFYEKMQSDKGSIPDRFSAQQFSDYHSELNMSSLELGDSALYFCASSQRAGGRTGELFFGEGSRLTVL.

Of note for this clone: In this CDR3 the conserved last residue, phenylalanine or tryptophan, is missing, so a read error is likely. It is unclear where the CDR3 begins or ends on the DNA, so no DNA is shown, and the CDR3 is as TCRdb lists it. V gene TRBV12-3 or TRBV12-4 combines with J gene TRBJ2-4; the table's TRBD2 call for D was not verified on the DNA. Ends included, the CDR3 has 9 residues. The CDR3 sequence is CASSSGGFI.

This sequence joins TRBV12-3 or TRBV12-4 and TRBJ2-5; D unresolved. The ends were cut back, 3 bases at V and 7 bases at J, with 9 bases in the middle. The CDR3 totals 12 residues. The CDR3 spells CASSFIDWTQYF. CDR3 DNA: TGTGCCAGCAGTTTTATCGACTGGACCCAGTACTTC.

This clone was detected only a few times. This chain connects TRBV2 to TRBJ2-1; D gene uncertain. The CDR3 has 21 amino acids. From germline, CDR1 is SNHLY and CDR2 FYNNEI. V dropped 6 bases and J dropped 5 bases, with 35 bases sitting between them. CDR3 coding DNA: TGTGCCAGCAGAGCCTACTCCGACTCCCCTACTACCTTCCGAAGGCACAATGAGCAGTTCTTC. Residues: CASRAYSDSPTTFRRHNEQFF. The variable domain in full, with the rest retrieved from reference TRBV2 and TRBJ2-1, is EPEVTQTPSHQVTQMGQEVILRCVPISNHLYFYWYRQILGQKVEFLVSFYNNEISEKSEIFDDQFSVERPDGSNFTLKIRSTKLEDSAMYFCASRAYSDSPTTFRRHNEQFFGPGTRLTVL.

This sequence joins TRBV7-2 and TRBJ1-5; TRBD1 aligns across 9 bases. Germline trimming cut 3 bases from V and 7 bases from J; bases unmatched to any gene: 7. Germline V lookup: CDR1 SGHTA, CDR2 FQGNSA. The CDR3 is made up of 15 amino acids. CDR3 bases: TGTGCCAGCAGCTTTTCCGGGACAGGGCACCAGCCCCAGCATTTT. Amino acid sequence: CASSFSGTGHQPQHF.

This chain links TRBV29-1 with TRBJ1-3; 7 nucleotides line up with TRBD1. Germline CDR1 and CDR2: SQVTM and ANQGSEA. The V and J ends lost 4 bases and 2 bases, in that order; junction bases with no gene match: 5. The CDR3 has 14 amino acids. This CDR3 reads CSVVWQGAGNTIYF. CDR3 coding DNA: TGCAGCGTTGTATGGCAGGGGGCTGGAAACACCATATATTTT.